The 20 T cell receptor beta chains listed next were all sequenced from one sample in a study of blood T cells in healthy people across ages. Together with a sample-barcoded 5' primer, a J-beta primer mix was included in a second PCR lasting roughly 6 to 12 cycles. TCRdb independently ran MiXCR on the 5' RACE reads; one entry per CDR3 protein. The sample yields about 1.1 million distinct CDR3 sequences, around two fifths seen once. Material: blood. Receptors were obtained from a man between 18 and 29 years old in good health.

V and J are TRBV7-9 and TRBJ1-2, with unresolved D. Between the trimmed V and J ends, which lost 1 base and 2 bases, there was a span of 17 bases. The germline V gene has CDR1 SEHNR and CDR2 FQNEAQ (reference sequence). CDR3 length equals 17 residues. This CDR3 reads CASSLGWRQRLNYGYTF. The CDR3 nucleotides read TGTGCCAGCAGCTTAGGCTGGCGTCAGCGGTTAAACTATGGCTACACCTTC.

This rearrangement joins TRBV6-5 to TRBJ2-3; unclear D gene. Germline CDR1 reads MNHEY; CDR2 reads SVGAGI. Trimming cost V 0 bases and J 2 bases, with 9 bases left between them. CDR3 length: 15 residues. CDR3 nucleotides: TGTGCCAGCAGTTACTCGTCCCTGGACACAGATACGCAGTATTTT. This gives the protein CASSYSSLDTDTQYF.

Of note for this clonotype: A clone one base away is much larger, so this may be a read error. The rearrangement uses TRBV12-5 and TRBJ2-7, with D hard to call. The V end was cut by 7 bases, the J end by 7 bases, with 14 bases between. Germline CDR1 is LGHNT and CDR2 is FRNRAP. This CDR3 contains 12 residues. The CDR3 sequence: CASAPYSNEQYF. The CDR3 DNA sequence: TGTGCTAGTGCTCCTTACAGCAATGAGCAGTACTTC.

The chain is built from TRBV20-1 and TRBJ2-2, with D perhaps matching TRBD1 (6 bases). The CDR3 spans 16 residues. Between the trimmed V and J ends, which lost 6 bases and 6 bases, there was a span of 23 bases. Per the germline V gene, CDR1 is DFQATT and CDR2 is SNEGSKA (reference sequence). This CDR3 reads CSARLSGQVTSGELFF. CDR3 bases: TGCAGTGCCAGATTGTCGGGACAAGTCACCTCCGGGGAGCTGTTTTTT.

V is TRBV2 and J is TRBJ2-7, with D maybe TRBD2 (6 bases). CDR1 SNHLY and CDR2 FYNNEI come from the germline V gene. The CDR3 is 11 amino acids. Here the CDR3 reads CAGGTYNEQYF. CDR3 bases: TGTGCGGGGGGAACCTACAATGAGCAGTACTTC.

This clonotype was picked up a small number of times. CDR3 DNA: TGCGCCAGCAGCCAAGATTTGGGGCCCTATGGCTACACCTTC. It codes for CASSQDLGPYGYTF. The gene calls are TRBV4-1 and TRBJ1-2; perhaps TRBD1 as D (5 bases). The CDR3 is 14 amino acids. V was shortened by 0 bases and J by 4 bases, with 9 bases between the two germline ends. In germline, CDR1 is MGHRA, CDR2 YSYEKL.

The genes are TRBV20-1 and TRBJ2-7, with D hard to call. V was pared by 6 bases and J by 1 base, with 13 bases between. The CDR3 is 13 residues long. In germline, CDR1 is DFQATT, CDR2 SNEGSKA (reference sequence). The CDR3 is CSAPVPHSYEQYF. The CDR3 nucleotides are TGCAGTGCCCCCGTCCCGCATTCCTACGAGCAGTACTTC.

This clonotype has just one count. The chain combines TRBV4-3 with TRBJ1-1; a possible D gene is TRBD1 (5 bases). The V end lost 4 bases, the J end lost 0 bases, and 15 bases lay between the germline ends. Looked up from germline, CDR1 is LGHNA and CDR2 is YSLEER. This CDR3 is 16 amino acids long. The CDR3 nucleotides read TGCGCCAGCAGCCGGAAAGGCAGGGCCATGAACACTGAAGCTTTCTTT. Residues: CASSRKGRAMNTEAFF.

The chain recombines TRBV7-9 with TRBJ2-1, with no clear D. The CDR3 loop spans 13 amino acids. The germline V gene encodes CDR1 SEHNR and CDR2 FQNEAQ (reference sequence). V was clipped by 8 bases and J by 5 bases, with 13 bases between them. The CDR3 bases are TGTGCCAGCTTCATTGGACCTAACAATGAGCAGTTCTTC. Protein product: CASFIGPNNEQFF.

This clonotype was counted ten times or more. This chain connects TRBV20-1 to TRBJ1-2; D remains unclear. The CDR3 sequence is 12 residues long. Trimming left V 5 bases short and J 4 bases short, with 11 bases between. Germline V gene data show CDR1 as DFQATT and CDR2 as SNEGSKA (reference sequence). CDR3 residues: CSALKSGYGYTF. CDR3 nucleotides: TGCAGTGCTCTCAAGTCGGGCTATGGCTACACCTTC.

The rearrangement links TRBV7-2 to TRBJ2-5; D is perhaps TRBD1 (5 bases). The CDR3 is 14 residues long. Germline CDR1 reads SGHTA; CDR2 reads FQGNSA. The germline V and J ends were trimmed by 1 base and 11 bases, with 17 bases remaining between them. CDR3 sequence: CASSLVTIETEQYF. Here the CDR3 DNA reads TGTGCCAGCAGCTTAGTCACCATCGAGACAGAGCAGTACTTC.

The CDR3 loop is CSARLAYEQYF. The DNA of the CDR3 is TGCAGTGCTAGACTAGCTTACGAGCAGTACTTC. The V and J genes are TRBV20-1 and TRBJ2-5, with a tentative D call TRBD2 (5 bases). With the DNA end fitting TRBJ2-7 better, the J assignment may be wrong. The CDR3 loop spans 11 amino acids. Germline loops: CDR1 DFQATT, CDR2 SNEGSKA (reference sequence).

This clonotype came up a few times. The chain couples TRBV12-3 or TRBV12-4 to TRBJ2-5; maybe TRBD2 (6 bases). TRBJ2-7 explains the end of the DNA better; the J call may be wrong. CDR3 length: 13 residues. The CDR3 coding sequence is TGTGCCAGCAGTGCCGGGAGCTTCTACGAGCAGTACTTC. As protein: CASSAGSFYEQYF.

This chain uses TRBV27 with TRBJ1-3, with D perhaps TRBD1 (5 bases). V was shortened by 5 bases and J by 0 bases, with 14 bases between the two germline ends. Germline loops: CDR1 MNHEY, CDR2 SMNVEV (reference sequence). The CDR3 sequence is 16 residues long. The CDR3 loop reads CASSRGRQSSGNTIYF. The CDR3 nucleotides are TGTGCCAGCAGTCGAGGCAGACAGAGCTCTGGAAACACCATATATTTT.

The V call is TRBV6-2 or TRBV6-3, the J call TRBJ2-1, with D possibly being TRBD2 (6 bases). The DNA matches TRBJ2-7 better at its end, which makes the J call doubtful. Germline-derived CDR1 and CDR2 are MNHEY and SVGEGT. The CDR3 covers 14 residues. The CDR3 region is CASSGTSSYNEQYF. In nucleotides, the CDR3 is TGTGCCAGCAGTGGTACTAGCTCCTACAATGAGCAGTACTTC.

This clonotype was observed a few times. The junction departs from germline at one end; a sequencing error may be responsible. The chain links TRBV13 to TRBJ2-7; a weak D match, TRBD1 (5 bases). CDR1 PRHDT and CDR2 FYEKMQ come from the germline V gene (reference sequence). This CDR3 contains 12 residues. CDR3: CASTLRGNEQYF. In DNA, the CDR3 is TGTGCCAGCACCTTAAGGGGCAATGAGCAGTACTTC.

The chain is built from TRBV27 and TRBJ1-1; D is perhaps TRBD1 (5 bases). V gave up 6 bases and J gave up 5 bases, with 19 bases separating them. From germline, CDR1 is MNHEY and CDR2 SMNVEV (reference sequence). The CDR3 has 15 amino acids. The CDR3: CASSLARAERTEAFF. The CDR3 DNA reads TGTGCCAGCAGCCTCGCCAGGGCTGAGAGGACTGAAGCTTTCTTT.

V and J are TRBV28 and TRBJ2-1, with 8 bases that match TRBD2. CDR1 MDHEN and CDR2 SYDVKM come from the germline V gene. CDR3 length equals 15 residues. J gave up 15 bases and V 1 base, and 14 bases lay outside the gene matches. CDR3 protein: CASSLSRGGSFLLFF. The CDR3 DNA reads TGTGCCAGCAGTTTATCTCGCGGGGGGTCGTTCCTTCTGTTCTTC. The complete variable domain, with remaining parts taken from reference TRBV28 and TRBJ2-1, reads DVKVTQSSRYLVKRTGEKVFLECVQDMDHENMFWYRQDPGLGLRLIYFSYDVKMKEKGDIPEGYSVSREKKERFSLILESASTNQTSMYLCASSLSRGGSFLLFFGPGTRLTVL.

The V and J genes are TRBV2 and TRBJ2-5; D might be TRBD1 (5 bases). The CDR3 runs to 15 residues. Per germline, CDR1 SNHLY and CDR2 FYNNEI. V lost 1 base to trimming and J lost 6 bases, with 15 bases between them. In nucleotides, the CDR3 is TGTGCCAGCAGTGAAGGGGGCCTCCCAGAGAAGACCCAGTACTTC. Translation: CASSEGGLPEKTQYF. Full variable domain (remainder filled in from reference TRBV2 and TRBJ2-5): EPEVTQTPSHQVTQMGQEVILRCVPISNHLYFYWYRQILGQKVEFLVSFYNNEISEKSEIFDDQFSVERPDGSNFTLKIRSTKLEDSAMYFCASSEGGLPEKTQYFGPGTRLLVL.

This rearrangement joins TRBV20-1 to TRBJ2-5, with TRBD2 matching over 13 bases. The CDR3 sequence is 17 residues long. The trim removed 0 bases at V and 11 bases at J, leaving 15 bases unmatched. Germline V CDR1 and CDR2: DFQATT, SNEGSKA (reference sequence). This CDR3 reads CSARDPTSGGATDEQYF. CDR3 nucleotides: TGCAGTGCTAGAGATCCCACTAGCGGGGGGGCCACAGATGAGCAGTACTTC.